This T cell receptor (beta chain) was documented in a study of T cell responses to AZD1222 COVID-19 vaccine. Findings of the study overall: Scientists sampled the repertoires only once the peak T cell response had passed.

Sequencing was performed with immunoSEQ multiplex PCR; in TCRdb, only in-frame clones are kept and a portion is missing. In the table there are about 84,000 clones, nearly 90% of which are singletons. This clone was counted a single time. The antigen is undetermined. V lost 1 base to trimming and J lost 8 bases; unmatched junction nucleotides: 7. This CDR3 is built from 17 residues. Per germline, CDR1 MNHNS and CDR2 SASEGT. The source is an adult in good health. The gene calls are TRBV6-1 and TRBJ1-6; 11 positions agree with TRBD1. The sample in question was peripheral blood, obtained on day 0 of AZD1222 vaccination. The chain's CDR3 is CASSEDGTGGRHSPLHF. Written as DNA, the CDR3 is TGTGCCAGCAGTGAAGATGGGACAGGGGGGAGACATTCACCCCTCCACTTT.